Each of the 31 T cell receptor beta chains below was sequenced from the same sample in a study of blood T cell repertoires in COVID-19. The table came from immunoSEQ multiplex PCR; TCRdb's copy has only in-frame clones and leaves some out. The sample yields about 210,000 clones, around nine tenths seen once. The sequenced sample was peripheral blood. These receptors came from a woman aged 40-49 years with acute or convalescent COVID-19.

This clone was seen only once. The chain links TRBV4-1 to TRBJ1-2, with TRBD1 matching 9 bases. Germline assignment: CDR1 MGHRA and CDR2 YSYEKL. With 1 base clipped from V and 1 base from J, the junction kept 1 base outside the gene matches. The CDR3 runs to 15 residues. The CDR3, as DNA: TGCGCCAGCAGCCAAGGGACAGGGGATAACTATGGCTACACCTTC. Amino acids: CASSQGTGDNYGYTF.

This clone was seen a single time. The chain combines TRBV3-1 (or the pseudogene TRBV3-2) with TRBJ2-2; D is possibly TRBD2 (5 bases). V was clipped by 7 bases and J by 4 bases, with 16 bases between them. Germline CDR1 is LGHDT and CDR2 is YNNKEL (reference sequence). The CDR3 has 15 amino acids. The CDR3 here is CASIGPGFGTGELFF. The CDR3 DNA sequence: TGTGCCAGCATCGGACCGGGGTTCGGCACCGGGGAGCTGTTTTTT.

The rearrangement links TRBV21-1 to TRBJ2-1; the D segment call TRBD2 is taken from the table without a DNA check. TRBV21-1 represents a pseudogene. The CDR3 is 16 amino acids. The CDR3 region is CASISRAGGEGNEQFF. The CDR3 nucleotides are TGTGCCAGCATTTCCAGGGCGGGGGGCGAAGGAAATGAGCAGTTCTTC.

This clone was observed a single time. CDR3 DNA sequence: TGCGCCAGCAGCCAAGATCGACTAGCGGGCACAGATACGCAGTATTTT. Amino acids: CASSQDRLAGTDTQYF. The chain carries TRBV4-1 and TRBJ2-3; 9 positions agree with TRBD2. Germline V CDR1 and CDR2: MGHRA, YSYEKL. The CDR3 contains 16 residues. The ends lost 0 bases at V and 1 base at J; junction bases unmatched: 2.

V and J are TRBV24-1 and TRBJ2-7; 7 nucleotides line up with TRBD1. CDR1 is KGHDR and CDR2 is SFDVKD in the germline V gene. The CDR3 spans 15 residues. Unmatched junction bases numbered 4, after V lost 0 bases and J lost 3 bases. CDR3 residues: CATSDLGQVYYEQYV. CDR3 DNA sequence: TGTGCCACCAGTGATTTGGGACAGGTCTACTACGAGCAGTACGTC.

The V gene is TRBV5-1, the J gene TRBJ1-4, with unresolved D. Per the germline V gene, CDR1 is SGHRS and CDR2 is YFSETQ. The germline V and J ends were trimmed by 0 bases and 8 bases, with 5 bases remaining between them. This CDR3 comprises 12 residues. The chain's CDR3 is CASSLAGEKLFF. CDR3 bases: TGCGCCAGCAGCTTGGCAGGCGAAAAACTGTTTTTT.

This chain uses TRBV9 with TRBJ1-1, with D unclear. With 3 bases removed from V and 1 base from J, the gap between germline ends came to 10 bases. Germline V CDR1 and CDR2: SGDLS, YYNGEE. This CDR3 is built from 14 residues. CDR3 region: CASSEGAGNTEAFF. In DNA form, the CDR3 reads TGTGCCAGCAGCGAGGGAGCCGGGAACACTGAAGCTTTCTTT.

Here the CDR3 DNA reads TGTGCCAGCGGGAGGCTAGCGGACACCGGGGAGCTGTTTTTT. This encodes CASGRLADTGELFF. This chain links TRBV2 with TRBJ2-2, with 7 bases that match TRBD2. V was pared by 8 bases and J by 3 bases, with 6 bases of the junction left unmatched. CDR1 SNHLY and CDR2 FYNNEI come from the germline V gene. The CDR3 spans 14 residues.

V and J are TRBV24-1 and TRBJ2-7; D is possibly TRBD1 (5 bases). CDR3 length equals 16 residues. V was clipped by 5 bases and J by 6 bases, with 22 bases between them. From germline, CDR1 is KGHDR and CDR2 SFDVKD. CDR3 region: CATSGFTDTNRVEQYV. The CDR3, as DNA: TGTGCCACCAGTGGTTTTACGGACACTAATAGGGTCGAGCAGTACGTC.

The J gene is TRBJ2-1, the V gene TRBV24-1; 9 bases are a match to TRBD1. V lost 3 bases to trimming and J lost 10 bases; unmatched junction nucleotides: 18. CDR1 KGHDR and CDR2 SFDVKD come from the germline V gene. The CDR3 spans 18 residues. For the CDR3, the DNA is TGTGCCACCAGTGATCCAGGGGGACAGGGAACAGGAGGAGGGGAGCAGTTCTTC. Protein product: CATSDPGGQGTGGGEQFF.

The chain has TRBV2 and TRBJ1-1; 8 bases are a match to TRBD1. Trimming removed 4 bases from V and 7 bases from J; junction bases left unmatched: 8. There are 14 residues in the CDR3. The germline V gene has CDR1 SNHLY and CDR2 FYNNEI. The CDR3 loop reads CASSVISDRGEAFF. The CDR3 coding sequence is TGTGCCAGCAGTGTAATATCTGACAGGGGTGAAGCTTTCTTT.

In its sample, this clone was seen a few times. The CDR3 sequence is CATSESGTDSYEQYV. The DNA of the CDR3 is TGTGCCACCAGTGAGTCCGGGACAGACTCCTACGAGCAGTACGTC. V is TRBV24-1 and J is TRBJ2-7, with 7 bases that match TRBD1. Germline CDR1 KGHDR, CDR2 SFDVKD. This CDR3 has 15 amino acids. V lost 4 bases and J lost 0; bases outside the gene matches: 5.

The chain links TRBV5-5 to TRBJ1-1; TRBD1 is a possible D gene (5 bases). CDR3 length: 16 amino acids. Trimming left V 4 bases short and J 3 bases short, with 19 bases between. CDR1 is SGHKS and CDR2 is YYEKEE in the germline V gene (reference sequence). DNA for the CDR3: TGTGCCAGCAGCCCCCGTTGGGGGGTCGGGTACACTGAAGCTTTCTTT. Its protein product is CASSPRWGVGYTEAFF.

This sequence joins TRBV5-1 and TRBJ1-1; D is possibly TRBD1 (5 bases). V was shortened by 5 bases and J by 1 base, with 21 bases between the two germline ends. The germline gives CDR1 SGHRS, CDR2 YFSETQ. This CDR3 region has 17 residues. CDR3 in DNA: TGCGCCAGCAGGCCCCGGGGGGGTGCGAGTTCGAACACTGAAGCTTTCTTT. Translating it yields CASRPRGGASSNTEAFF.

This clone was recorded a few times. This chain's CDR3 is CASSRGERTEAFF. CDR3 sequence (DNA): TGTGCCAGCTCCCGCGGGGAACGCACTGAAGCTTTCTTT. This sequence joins TRBV6-5 and TRBJ1-1, with D unclear. V lost 8 bases to trimming and J lost 4 bases, with 14 bases between them. The germline V gene has CDR1 MNHEY and CDR2 SVGAGI. The CDR3 is 13 amino acids.

The chain employs TRBV19 and TRBJ1-5; 7 bases match TRBD1. Germline V gene lookup returns CDR1 LNHDA and CDR2 SQIVND (reference sequence). The V and J ends lost 7 bases and 4 bases, in that order; junction bases with no gene match: 7. The CDR3 is 14 residues long. CDR3 region: CASNEVRGNQPQHF. CDR3 coding DNA: TGTGCCAGTAATGAGGTCAGGGGGAATCAGCCCCAGCATTTT.

This clone was detected a few times. V gene TRBV3-1 (or the pseudogene TRBV3-2) combines with J gene TRBJ2-5; 7 bases are shared with TRBD1. The CDR3 is 15 residues long. V gave up 4 bases and J gave up 5 bases; unmatched junction bases: 10. The germline V gene has CDR1 LGHDT and CDR2 YNNKEL (reference sequence). CDR3: CASSRTQGFRETQYF. The CDR3 region has the DNA TGTGCCAGCAGCCGAACACAGGGGTTCAGGGAGACCCAGTACTTC.

This chain uses TRBV12-5 with TRBJ2-6; 9 nucleotides align to TRBD2. Trimming at V came to 6 bases and at J to 3 bases, leaving 9 bases not matched to a gene. The CDR3 runs to 17 residues. Germline V CDR1 and CDR2: LGHNT, FRNRAP. DNA for the CDR3: TGTGCTAGTGGACGCGGGGGGGCCGGCGTTGGGGCCAACGTCCTGACTTTC. It encodes CASGRGGAGVGANVLTF. Full variable domain (outside the CDR3, taken from reference TRBV12-5 and TRBJ2-6): DARVTQTPRHKVTEMGQEVTMRCQPILGHNTVFWYRQTMMQGLELLAYFRNRAPLDDSGMPKDRFSAEMPDATLATLKIQPSEPRDSAVYFCASGRGGAGVGANVLTFGAGSRLTVL.

This clone has only one observation. This chain joins TRBV19 and TRBJ2-6; TRBD1 is a possible D gene (6 bases). This CDR3 spans 16 amino acids. CDR1 and CDR2 from the germline V gene are LNHDA and SQIVND (reference sequence). The CDR3 nucleotides read TGTGCTTCTTCCAGGACAGTTAGCTCTGGGGCCAACGTCCTGACTTTC. This sequence encodes CASSRTVSSGANVLTF.

This chain joins TRBV6-6 and TRBJ1-1, with D tentatively TRBD1 (6 bases). CDR3 length equals 14 residues. V was pared by 2 bases and J by 6 bases, with 13 bases between. CDR1 and CDR2 from the germline V gene are MNHNY and SVGAGI (reference sequence). The CDR3 spells CASSYAGESSEAFF. CDR3 in DNA: TGTGCCAGCAGTTACGCAGGGGAATCATCTGAAGCTTTCTTT.

This clone was picked up a small number of times. V and J are TRBV18 and TRBJ1-5, with unresolved D. The germline V and J ends were trimmed by 1 base and 0 bases, with 10 bases remaining between them. Germline V gene data show CDR1 as KGHSH and CDR2 as LQKENI. This CDR3 spans 16 amino acids. The CDR3 sequence is CASSPRQANSNQPQHF. For the CDR3, the DNA is TGTGCCAGCTCACCACGGCAGGCGAATAGCAATCAGCCCCAGCATTTT.

This chain links TRBV7-9 with TRBJ2-3; tentatively, D is TRBD1 (5 bases). Between the trimmed V and J ends, which lost 5 bases and 6 bases, there was a span of 18 bases. CDR3 length equals 15 residues. The germline V gene has CDR1 SEHNR and CDR2 FQNEAQ (reference sequence). The DNA for the CDR3 is TGTGCCAGCAGCCCCACCGGACGTGGGGCGGATACGCAGTATTTT. This gives the protein CASSPTGRGADTQYF.

This clone has only one observation. The rearrangement links TRBV7-9 to TRBJ2-5; a possible D gene is TRBD2 (6 bases). CDR3 size: 14 residues. The V end lost 5 bases, the J end lost 5 bases, and 15 bases lay between the germline ends. Germline loops: CDR1 SEHNR, CDR2 FQNEAQ (reference sequence). CDR3 residues: CASSPRSSVETQYF. As DNA, the CDR3 is TGTGCCAGCAGCCCTAGGTCTAGCGTTGAGACCCAGTACTTC.

The chain employs TRBV29-1 and TRBJ2-1; 10 nucleotides align to TRBD1. V lost 0 bases, J lost 10 bases, and 6 bases stayed unmatched. The CDR3 extends over 14 amino acids. Germline CDR1 reads SQVTM; CDR2 reads ANQGSEA. The CDR3 spells CSVEEDRGTPEQFF. The CDR3 region has the DNA TGCAGCGTTGAAGAGGACAGGGGGACCCCCGAGCAGTTCTTC.

The chain links TRBV2 to TRBJ1-5; TRBD1 matches at 10 bases. The CDR3 consists of 15 residues. Trimming cost V 4 bases and J 7 bases; bases outside gene matches: 7. Germline-derived CDR1 and CDR2 are SNHLY and FYNNEI. CDR3 loop: CASSGMTGGGQPQHF. CDR3 sequence (DNA): TGTGCCAGCAGTGGGATGACAGGGGGCGGGCAGCCCCAGCATTTT.

This rearrangement joins TRBV30 to TRBJ1-2; D might be TRBD1 (5 bases). Per germline, CDR1 GTSNPN and CDR2 SVGIG (reference sequence). This CDR3 spans 12 amino acids. V lost 1 base to trimming and J lost 8 bases, with 11 bases between them. The CDR3 loop reads CAWSEGNVGYTF. The CDR3 DNA sequence: TGTGCCTGGAGTGAGGGGAACGTCGGCTACACCTTC.

Only one count was recorded for this clone. J is TRBJ1-5 and V is TRBV3-1 (or the pseudogene TRBV3-2); 8 nucleotides line up with TRBD1. The CDR3 is 14 residues long. Germline values: CDR1 LGHDT, CDR2 YNNKEL (reference sequence). Trimming at V came to 2 bases and at J to 9 bases, leaving 6 bases not matched to a gene. The CDR3 sequence is CASSQNRGMGPQHF. The CDR3 nucleotides are TGTGCCAGCAGCCAAAACAGGGGGATGGGGCCCCAGCATTTT.

The rearrangement uses TRBV10-3 and TRBJ1-2, with TRBD1 identical over 10 bases. The germline CDR1 and CDR2 sequences are ENHRY and SYGVKD. This CDR3 is 17 amino acids long. Trimming at V came to 4 bases and at J to 2 bases, leaving 10 bases not matched to a gene. In nucleotides, the CDR3 is TGTGCCATCAGTGGGGACAGGGGTGGTGTCAGAAACTATGGCTACACCTTC. It translates to CAISGDRGGVRNYGYTF.

This chain links TRBV24-1 with TRBJ2-1, with 11 bases aligning to TRBD2. The CDR3 sequence is 16 residues long. J gave up 5 bases and V 2 bases, and 4 bases lay outside the gene matches. Germline CDR1 KGHDR, CDR2 SFDVKD. In DNA form, the CDR3 reads TGTGCCACCAGTGATTCTCTAGCGGGGGGTGACAATGAGCAGTTCTTC. Its protein product is CATSDSLAGGDNEQFF.

V usage is TRBV19 and J usage is TRBJ1-1, with D perhaps matching TRBD1 (6 bases). The CDR3 sequence is 10 residues long. CDR1 and CDR2 (germline): LNHDA, SQIVND (reference sequence). Trimming took off 8 bases at V and 7 bases at J, with 8 bases between the two ends. CDR3 region: CASQGGEAFF. DNA of the CDR3: TGTGCCAGTCAAGGGGGTGAAGCTTTCTTT.

V and J are TRBV4-1 and TRBJ2-1, with a tentative D call TRBD2 (5 bases). V gave up 0 bases and J gave up 10 bases, with 10 bases separating them. Germline lookup yields CDR1 MGHRA and CDR2 YSYEKL. The CDR3 extends over 13 amino acids. DNA for the CDR3: TGCGCCAGCAGCCAAGATAAGACGGGGGAGCAGTTCTTC. This sequence encodes CASSQDKTGEQFF.